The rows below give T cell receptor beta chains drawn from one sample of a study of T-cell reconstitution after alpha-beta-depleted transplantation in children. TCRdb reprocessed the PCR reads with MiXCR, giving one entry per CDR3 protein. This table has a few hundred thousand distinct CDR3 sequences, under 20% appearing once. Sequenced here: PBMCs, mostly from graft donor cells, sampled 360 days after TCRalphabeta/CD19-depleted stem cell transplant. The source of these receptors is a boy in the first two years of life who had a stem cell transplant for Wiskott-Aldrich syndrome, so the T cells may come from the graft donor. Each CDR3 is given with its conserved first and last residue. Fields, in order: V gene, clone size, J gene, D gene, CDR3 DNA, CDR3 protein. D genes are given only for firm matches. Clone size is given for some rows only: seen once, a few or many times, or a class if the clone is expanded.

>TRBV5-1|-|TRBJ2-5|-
TGCGCCAGCAGCTTGGAGCCGCCCGGAGAGACCCAGTACTTC
CASSLEPPGETQYF
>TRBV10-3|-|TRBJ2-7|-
TGTGCCATCAGGGGTATAGGGCCCTACGAGCAGTACTTC
CAIRGIGPYEQYF
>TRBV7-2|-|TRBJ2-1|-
TGTGCCAGCAGCTTATCGAGGGTGAGATCCTACAATGAGCAGTTCTTC
CASSLSRVRSYNEQFF
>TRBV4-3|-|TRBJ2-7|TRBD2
TGCGCCAGCAGCCAAGGAGGGAGCGGGGACGAGCAGTACTTC
CASSQGGSGDEQYF
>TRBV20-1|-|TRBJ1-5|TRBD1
TGCAGTGCCTTCGACAGGGGTCTATATAGCAATCAGCCCCAGCATTTT
CSAFDRGLYSNQPQHF
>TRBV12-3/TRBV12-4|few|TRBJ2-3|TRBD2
TGTGCCAGCAGGTCAAGCGGGAGGGATGGAGATACGCAGTATTTT
CASRSSGRDGDTQYF
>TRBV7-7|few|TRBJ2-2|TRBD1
TGTGCCAGCAGCTTAGCCCCTACGGACAGGGCCACCGGGGAGCTGTTTTTT
CASSLAPTDRATGELFF
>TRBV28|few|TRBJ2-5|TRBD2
TGTGCCAGCAGTCCCCACCGCGGGGGGCCCTTTCAAGAGACCCAGTACTTC
CASSPHRGGPFQETQYF
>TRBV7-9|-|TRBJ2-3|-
TGTGCCAGCAGCTTCCAGACTGGCACAGATACGCAGTATTTT
CASSFQTGTDTQYF
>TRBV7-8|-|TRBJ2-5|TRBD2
TGTGCCAGCAGCCCTAGACTAGCGGGCATGGAGACCCAGTACTTC
CASSPRLAGMETQYF
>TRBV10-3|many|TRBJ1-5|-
TGTGCCATCAGTGAGTCGAGTTGGGCAGGGGATCAGCCCCAGCATTTT
CAISESSWAGDQPQHF
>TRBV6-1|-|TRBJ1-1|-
TGTGCCAGCAGTCGCCCGGGCCAGCGGGGAGCTTTCTTT
CASSRPGQRGAFF
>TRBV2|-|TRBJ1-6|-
TGTGCCAGCAGGGCAGGGCTTGGTTCACCCCTCCACTTT
CASRAGLGSPLHF
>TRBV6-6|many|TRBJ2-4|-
TGTGCCAGCAGTAGAGACATTCAGTACTTC
CASSRDIQYF
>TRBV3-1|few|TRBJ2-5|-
TGTGCCAGCAGCCCGTTAGGAAGAAAAGAGACCCAGTACTTC
CASSPLGRKETQYF
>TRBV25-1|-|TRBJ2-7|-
TGTGCCAGCAGTGGGGCAGGTAGTTCCTACGAGCAGTACTTC
CASSGAGSSYEQYF
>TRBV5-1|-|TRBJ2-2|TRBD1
TGCGCCAGCAGCTCCCTTGGGACAGGACGTTCGAACACCGGGGAGCTGTTTTTT
CASSSLGTGRSNTGELFF
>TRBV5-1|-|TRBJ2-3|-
TGCGCCAGCAGCTTGGGGCCAGGGACGACAGATACGCAGTATTTT
CASSLGPGTTDTQYF
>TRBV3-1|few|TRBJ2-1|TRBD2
TGTGCCAGCAGCCAAGGGACTAGCGGGACCGCGAGGTTTAAGGATGAGCAGTTCTTC
CASSQGTSGTARFKDEQFF
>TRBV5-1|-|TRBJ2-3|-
TGCGCCAGCAGCGAACCGGGCCCAAGGGCAGATACGCAGTATTTT
CASSEPGPRADTQYF
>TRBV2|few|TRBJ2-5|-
TGTGCCAGCAGGGCGGACTACCTTCGAGAGACCCAGTACTTC
CASRADYLRETQYF
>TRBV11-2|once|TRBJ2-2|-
TGTGCCAGCAGCCCCCTTTCTGGCTTAAGCGGGGAGCTGTTTTTT
CASSPLSGLSGELFF
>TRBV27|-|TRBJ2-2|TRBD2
TGTGCCAGCAGTCCTTCATCCCTAGCGGGAGGGCCTGGCGGGGAGCTGTTTTTT
CASSPSSLAGGPGGELFF
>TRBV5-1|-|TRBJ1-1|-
TGCTCCAGCCGACCTTCGATGAACACTGAAGCTTTCTTT
CSSRPSMNTEAFF
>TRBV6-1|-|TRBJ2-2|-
TGTGCCAGCAGTGAAAGGGGAGCAGGGAGGTTTACCGGGGAGCTGTTTTTT
CASSERGAGRFTGELFF
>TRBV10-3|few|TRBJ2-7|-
TGTGCCATCAGTGACCCCCCCCCAGGGTCCTACGAGCAGTACTTC
CAISDPPPGSYEQYF
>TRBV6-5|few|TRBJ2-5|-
TGTGCCAGCAGTTACAGCGGGACACTTTATGGTGAGACCCAGTACTTC
CASSYSGTLYGETQYF
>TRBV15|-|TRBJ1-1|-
TGTGCCACCAGCAGAGGCGTAAAAGGTCACACTGAAGCTTTCTTT
CATSRGVKGHTEAFF
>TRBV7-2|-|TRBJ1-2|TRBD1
TGTGCCAGCAGCTTACCGGACAGGGCGGACTATGGCTACACCTTC
CASSLPDRADYGYTF
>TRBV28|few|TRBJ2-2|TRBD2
TGTGCCAGCAGTTTGGGACTAGCGGGGGTGAACACCGGGGAGCTGTTTTTT
CASSLGLAGVNTGELFF
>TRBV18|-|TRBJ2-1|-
TGTGCCAGCTCACAACCACTAGTTAGTGAGCAGTTCTTC
CASSQPLVSEQFF
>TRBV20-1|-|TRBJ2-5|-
TGCAGTGCTAGCCGGCAGGGGTTAGGGACCCAGTACTTC
CSASRQGLGTQYF
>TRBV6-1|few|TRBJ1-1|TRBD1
TGTGCCAGCAGTCCGCGACAGGGTGCTGAAGCTTTCTTT
CASSPRQGAEAFF
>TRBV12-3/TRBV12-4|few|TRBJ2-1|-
TGTGCCAGCAGTTTGATCAGCGGTGAGCAGTTCTTC
CASSLISGEQFF
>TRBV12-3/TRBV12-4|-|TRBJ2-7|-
TGTGCCAGCAGCCCCCCTTGGCCGACGGAGGGCCTCCACGAGCAGTACTTC
CASSPPWPTEGLHEQYF
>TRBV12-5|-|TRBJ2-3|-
TGTGCTAGTGGAAGGGGGAGAGACACAGATACGCAGTATTTT
CASGRGRDTDTQYF
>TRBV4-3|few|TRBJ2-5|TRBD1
TGCGCCAGCACCGATTATTCGGGACAGCAAGAGACCCAGTACTTC
CASTDYSGQQETQYF
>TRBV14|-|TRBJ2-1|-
TGTGCCAGCAGCCAAGTTTCGGGACACCTATACAATGAGCAGTTCTTC
CASSQVSGHLYNEQFF
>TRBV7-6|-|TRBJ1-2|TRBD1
TGTGCCAGCAGCCCGGACAGGGCGGGCTATGGCTACACCTTC
CASSPDRAGYGYTF
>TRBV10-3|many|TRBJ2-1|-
TGTGCCATCAGTGAGGCCCCGCGGGGCAATGAGCAGTTCTTC
CAISEAPRGNEQFF
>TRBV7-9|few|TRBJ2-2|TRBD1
TGTGCCAGCAGCTTCCTGACAGGGTTGGCACCCGGGGAGCTGTTTTTT
CASSFLTGLAPGELFF
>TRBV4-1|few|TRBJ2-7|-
TGCGCCAGCAGCCAAGATGGCAGATACGAGCAGTACTTC
CASSQDGRYEQYF
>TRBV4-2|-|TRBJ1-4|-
TGTGCCAGCAGCCAAACCGGGATCCTGTCAACTAATGAAAAACTGTTTTTT
CASSQTGILSTNEKLFF
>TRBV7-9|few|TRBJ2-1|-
TGTGCCAGCAGCCGTCCCCTCGGGGGCAATGAGCAGTTCTTC
CASSRPLGGNEQFF
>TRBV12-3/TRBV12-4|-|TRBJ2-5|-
TGTGCCAGCAGTCCTGGGACAACTCGAAAGACCCAGTACTTC
CASSPGTTRKTQYF
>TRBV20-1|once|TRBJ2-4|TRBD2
TGCAGTGCTAGCAGGAAGGGACTAGCGGTGCCTATACTAGCCAAAAACATTCAGTACTTC
CSASRKGLAVPILAKNIQYF
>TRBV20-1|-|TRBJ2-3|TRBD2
TGCAGTGCTAGAGCTGCGGGAGGAACAGATACGCAGTATTTT
CSARAAGGTDTQYF
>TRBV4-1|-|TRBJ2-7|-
TGCGCCAGCAGCCAAGGCTGGACAGGAGGGAACGAGCAGTACTTC
CASSQGWTGGNEQYF
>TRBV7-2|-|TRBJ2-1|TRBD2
TGTGCCAGCAGCTTAGTGATAGCGGGCAATGAGCAGTTCTTC
CASSLVIAGNEQFF
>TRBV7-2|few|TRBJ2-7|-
TGTGCCAGCAGCTTAAAGGCCACCGGGACTTGGGCCTACGAGCAGTACTTC
CASSLKATGTWAYEQYF
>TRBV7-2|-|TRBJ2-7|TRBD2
TGTGCCAGCAGCACAACTAGCGGGATGGCCTACGAGCAGTACTTC
CASSTTSGMAYEQYF
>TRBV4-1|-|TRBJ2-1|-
TGCGCCAGCAGCTTGGACAGGGAGGGTGAGCAGTTCTTC
CASSLDREGEQFF
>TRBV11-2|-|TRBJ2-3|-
TGTGCCAGCAGCTTAGTGGGCAGGCGGGGCACGCAGTATTTT
CASSLVGRRGTQYF
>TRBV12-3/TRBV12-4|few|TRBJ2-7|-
TGTGCCAGCAGTACAGGGTTTGCCTACGAGCAGTACTTC
CASSTGFAYEQYF